This T cell receptor (beta chain) was identified in a study of technical replicates of blood from a few donors. Germline CDR1 SGHAT, CDR2 FQNNGV. There are 16 residues in the CDR3. V shed 1 base and J 2 bases; nucleotides not matched to a gene: 6. Some clones are missing from TCRdb's copy, which holds only in-frame ones; the method was immunoSEQ multiplex PCR. Of under 80,000 clones detected, 75% to 95% appear once; the ten largest clones hold 0.3% to 0.45%. Input material: T cells isolated from PBMCs. The chain links TRBV11-2 to TRBJ2-5; the match to TRBD1 covers 8 bases. The TCR was taken from a human donor in good health. Some clones in this sample may be carry-over from other donors' samples. The CDR3 loop is CASSLAPTGEQETQYF. CDR3 in DNA: TGTGCCAGCAGCTTAGCCCCGACAGGGGAACAAGAGACCCAGTACTTC.